One T cell receptor beta chain is described in this entry. Its antigen is still unknown. This sample is drawn from a study of cytomegalovirus exposure and HLA in healthy donors. Broader study findings: In a later analysis, HLA-associated TCR beta chains were more clonally expanded than equally common others. The later analysis indicated that the majority of CMV-associated TCR beta chains appeared HLA-restricted.

This PCR relied on a set of 60 Vbeta primers and 13 Jbeta primers. TCRdb keeps only in-frame clones here, not all; method: immunoSEQ multiplex PCR. Recorded here are roughly 200,000 clones; the top ten clones represent approximately 6.4%. This receptor was taken from a man aged 25 to 45 in good health and CMV-seronegative. The sequenced sample was PBMCs.

The CDR3 loop is CASSLGLASTDTQYF. As DNA, the CDR3 is TGTGCCAGCAGCTTGGGACTAGCGAGCACAGATACGCAGTATTTT. The chain carries TRBV11-2 and TRBJ2-3; TRBD2 agrees at 10 bases. Germline V lookup: CDR1 SGHAT, CDR2 FQNNGV. The CDR3 is 15 amino acids. V shed 3 bases and J 0 bases; nucleotides not matched to a gene: 0.